This T cell receptor beta chain derives from a study of shared clonotypes between healthy human individuals. Sorted-subset replicate PCRs used about 0.2 ug of genomic DNA. This amount corresponded to some 30,000 T cell genomes. The protocol was immunoSEQ multiplex PCR, while the TCRdb copy is restricted to in-frame clones and leaves out a portion. The data show roughly 650,000 clones, 95% to 96% seen once. About this clone: Its antigen is unknown.

With 4 bases clipped from V and 1 base from J, the junction kept 13 bases outside the gene matches. This CDR3 is built from 17 residues. The germline V gene has CDR1 MNHEY and CDR2 SMNVEV (reference sequence). Study results and limitations: Estimated richness was generally greater in naive than memory subsets. When compared with the clonotypes that were shared by all four sorted-subset donors, the non-shared clonotypes turned out to have lower generation probabilities. Sequencing of the sorted subsets was shown by rarefaction to be incomplete despite large depth.

The naive CD8 fraction comprised CD45RO-negative cells positively selected for CCR7 and excluded terminally differentiated effector memory CD45RA+ cells. The chain employs TRBV27 and TRBJ2-7; 7 bases map to TRBD1. Input material: naive CD8+ T cells sorted from blood. This TCR was recovered from a woman in her 30s in good health. CDR3 DNA sequence: TGTGCCAGCAGTTCCCCCCTAAGGAACAGGGGATCCTACGAGCAGTACTTC. This codes for CASSSPLRNRGSYEQYF.